The present T cell receptor (beta chain) was sequenced within a study of Graves' ophthalmopathy and Graves' hyperthyroidism listed by TCRdb under 2018. Broadly, across the study: A patient counted as having stable hyperthyroidism if there was no progression to ophthalmopathy within 18 months of follow-up. A discovery set of 100 patients (43 ophthalmopathy, about 58 stable hyperthyroidism) was enrolled to explore V-J signatures distinguishing ophthalmopathy from hyperthyroidism. In about six hyperthyroidism patients, the T-cell repertoires found in thyroid tissue were compared with those found in blood. To tell Graves' ophthalmopathy apart from Graves' hyperthyroidism, and to predict which patients would progress to ophthalmopathy, the study relied on TCR beta repertoire signatures. In total, under 150 blood samples were TCR-sequenced: some 43 ophthalmopathy, about 75 hyperthyroidism and some 17 hyperthyroidism-to-ophthalmopathy patients. Following sampling, methimazole starting at 30 mg daily was administered to hyperthyroidism patients, and high-dose intravenous methylprednisolone was administered to ophthalmopathy patients. An independent validation cohort comprised 18 hyperthyroidism patients and about 16 patients who later progressed from hyperthyroidism to ophthalmopathy.

This clonotype was found many times. Which antigen it targets is not known. No base-level quality is on record; no much larger clone is a single base apart. What the authors observed across the whole study: In validation, the model predicted ophthalmopathy progression with nearly 71% sensitivity and roughly 72% specificity; some 13 predicted patients were CT-confirmed with GO in a median of approximately 6.2 months. The 13-signature model separated ophthalmopathy from stable hyperthyroidism with approximately 88% sensitivity and around 84% specificity in cross-validation, and 80%/75% in the test set. Among expanded thyroid clonotypes with frequency above 0.001, most also showed up in blood, which suggests that blood repertoires may reflect the thyroid immune response. No statistical method was used to set the sample size in advance, and the investigators knew which group each participant was assigned to.

Hyperthyroidism patients were newly diagnosed, with disease duration under 2 months, and aged 18 to 65 years. Anyone with other autoimmune diseases, uncontrolled infections, pregnancy or lactation was excluded from the study. Clinical symptoms, serum thyroxine, TRAb, thyroid ultrasound and orbital computed tomography were used for diagnosis. Total RNA was extracted using Trizol reagent, and RNA quality was checked on an Agilent 2100 Bioanalyzer. TCR beta CDR3 regions were amplified from RNA transcripts for repertoire sequencing. HTBI primers and the Qiagen OneStep RT-PCR kit were used in a first-round RT-PCR, which was followed by a second-round multiplex PCR, size selection and purification. Libraries were sequenced on an Illumina HiSeq2000 using paired-end 100 bp reads. In the authors' own workflow: SOAPnuke was used to process the reads, throwing out any read that had adapters, had uncalled bases, had a mean Phred below 15, or lacked an exact constant-primer or identifier match. COPE v1.2.5 was used to merge high-quality paired reads. Each unique nucleotide sequence was defined as a clonotype, and clonotypes were aligned to IMGT TRB V, D and J references with MiTCR v1.1. Only V-J combinations with frequency above 0.0001 were analysed, covering around 99% of repertoires. For each V-J combination, a TCR clonal expansion and chaos score was defined as F50 clonal expansion divided by the chaos observed in the TCRdist matrix. Welch's t-statistics and random forest were used to reduce the features to about a dozen V-J combinations, which were then used as input to a naive Bayes classifier. The similarity between thyroid and blood repertoires was quantified using the Morisita-Horn index. TCRdb cleaned the public reads at Q25 with fastp, built clones with MiXCR and kept in-frame beta chains. Entries are consolidated by CDR3 protein sequence, retaining the most common genes and DNA. TCRdb's processing, not the authors' own work, is the source of the V and J calls. The sample table contains around 1.1 million distinct CDR3 sequences; only one count was recorded for about 38% of them. 8.5% to 14% of the sample goes to the ten largest clones.

Material for sequencing was peripheral blood or thyroid tissue (not recorded which). The sequence came from an adult man with Graves' hyperthyroidism.

The base sequence is TGTGCCAGCAGCCAACGGGGGGACCTAGAAAAACTGTTTTTT. This sequence encodes CASSQRGDLEKLFF. The chain is encoded by TRBV14 joined to TRBJ1-4; D gene: possibly TRBD1, on 5 matching bases. Per the germline V gene, SGHDN is the CDR1 and FVKESK is the CDR2. The CDR3 runs 14 residues from the cysteine to the phenylalanine. Only the CDR3 region is kept as DNA, spanning 42 bases read in frame from base 1. V and J lose 2 bases and 8 bases, and a span of 12 bases separates them.